This T cell receptor (beta chain) comes out of a study of blood T cell repertoires in COVID-19. Background on the study: Sites across the United States, Italy and Spain contributed samples from acute and convalescent COVID-19. Nucleic acid was either cDNA or gDNA, and it came from T cells, B-cell-depleted T cells, or PBMCs.

Original handling: By means of reference gene primer amplification, nucleated cell counts were estimated. Profiling relied on immunoSEQ multiplex PCR, and the TCRdb table lists in-frame clones only, not all of them. The V and J calls and clone size were taken over from that table, and D and trimming were inferred from the DNA. The data show 100,000 to 150,000 clones, roughly nine tenths seen once. This CDR3 has 16 amino acids. The V end was cut by 10 bases, the J end by 3 bases, with 24 bases between. CDR1 and CDR2 from the germline V gene are MDHEN and SYDVKM. The sequencing sample was made of peripheral blood. The source of this sequence is an older man with active or convalescent COVID-19. This sequence joins TRBV28 and TRBJ1-2, with D possibly TRBD1 on 6 matching bases. The chain's CDR3 is CATIIPGRGEDYGYTF. The CDR3 DNA reads TGTGCCACCATTATTCCGGGCAGGGGCGAAGACTATGGCTACACCTTC.